Presented here are 8 T cell receptor beta chains from one specimen sequenced in a study of cytomegalovirus exposure and HLA in healthy donors. PCR amplification relied on 60 Vbeta primers (plus 13 Jbeta primers). Clones were read by immunoSEQ multiplex PCR, and TCRdb kept only the in-frame ones, dropping some. Of roughly 100,000 clones detected, nearly 65% appear once; the ten largest clones hold over 4%. Material: PBMCs. The receptors stem from a human donor in good health.

The rearrangement links TRBV28 to TRBJ2-1, with D tentatively TRBD2 (6 bases). Trimming left V 6 bases short and J 5 bases short, with 20 bases between. Germline CDR1 reads MDHEN; CDR2 reads SYDVKM. The CDR3 length is 16 residues. The DNA of the CDR3 is TGTGCCAGCAGCCAGGGCGGGACTTCACCGGACAATGAGCAGTTCTTC. This codes for CASSQGGTSPDNEQFF.

This clone turned up a few times. This sample also contains other DNA sequences that code for the same CDR3. The rearrangement uses TRBV27 and TRBJ1-5, with 7 nucleotides matching TRBD1. The length of the CDR3 is 14 residues. V lost 6 bases, J lost 4 bases, and 6 bases stayed unmatched. Germline-derived CDR1 and CDR2 are MNHEY and SMNVEV (reference sequence). The DNA of the CDR3 is TGTGCCAGCAGGCGGACAGGCAATAATCAGCCCCAGCATTTT. It encodes CASRRTGNNQPQHF.

The rearrangement joins TRBV6-1 to TRBJ1-1, with D tentatively TRBD1 (5 bases). From germline, CDR1 is MNHNS and CDR2 SASEGT. The CDR3 consists of 15 residues. With 0 bases removed from V and 8 bases from J, the gap between germline ends came to 16 bases. CDR3 sequence reads: CASSEAQTVVGEAFF. The CDR3 DNA sequence: TGTGCCAGCAGTGAAGCGCAGACAGTTGTGGGCGAAGCTTTCTTT.

The chain combines TRBV2 with TRBJ1-1, with 8 bases fitting TRBD1. Germline CDR1 and CDR2: SNHLY and FYNNEI. Germline trimming cut 5 bases from V and 1 base from J; bases unmatched to any gene: 6. The CDR3 loop spans 15 amino acids. The CDR3 DNA follows: TGTGCCAGCAGTTTAACCGGGACAGGGAACACTGAAGCTTTCTTT. Translation gives CASSLTGTGNTEAFF.

This clone was seen only once. The chain recombines TRBV28 with TRBJ2-1, with TRBD2 matching over 10 bases. The CDR3 covers 13 residues. Germline-derived CDR1 and CDR2 are MDHEN and SYDVKM. V lost 7 bases to trimming and J lost 8 bases; unmatched junction nucleotides: 5. The CDR3, as DNA: TGTGCCAGCAACCAACTAGCGGGGTATGAGCAGTTCTTC. Protein: CASNQLAGYEQFF.

The chain couples TRBV29-1 to TRBJ2-7; 7 bases are a match to TRBD1. The V and J ends lost 6 bases and 3 bases, in that order; junction bases with no gene match: 8. The germline CDR1 and CDR2 sequences are SQVTM and ANQGSEA. This CDR3 is 13 amino acids long. CDR3 DNA sequence: TGCAGCGTGACCTGGACAGGAGACTACGAGCAGTACTTC. Its protein product is CSVTWTGDYEQYF.

V gene TRBV5-1 combines with J gene TRBJ1-3; 9 bases line up with TRBD1. There are 16 residues in the CDR3. Germline loops: CDR1 SGHRS, CDR2 YFSETQ. The V segment lost 0 bases and the J segment 0 bases; nucleotides outside the gene matches: 1. The CDR3 here is CASSLAGQGSGNTIYF. CDR3 DNA sequence: TGCGCCAGCAGCTTGGCGGGACAGGGCTCTGGAAACACCATATATTTT.

This clone was counted a few times. The V call is TRBV6-4, the J call TRBJ2-1; possible D gene TRBD1, 7 bases. Trimming took 5 bases from V and 7 from J, leaving 18 bases between them. The CDR3 consists of 15 residues. CDR1 and CDR2 (germline): MRHNA, SNTAGT. The CDR3, as DNA: TGTGCCAGCAGTCAAGAGGGGGCAGGGGGGAATGAGCAGTTCTTC. Protein: CASSQEGAGGNEQFF.